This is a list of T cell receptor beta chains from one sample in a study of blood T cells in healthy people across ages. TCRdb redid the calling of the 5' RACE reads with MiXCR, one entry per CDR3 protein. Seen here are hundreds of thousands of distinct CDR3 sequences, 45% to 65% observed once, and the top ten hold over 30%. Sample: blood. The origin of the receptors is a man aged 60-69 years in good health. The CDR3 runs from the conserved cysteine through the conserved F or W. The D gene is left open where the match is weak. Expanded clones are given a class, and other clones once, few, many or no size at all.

CASSPRDERGEGNEQFF | TGTGCCAGCAGCCCCAGGGACGAGCGGGGGGAAGGCAATGAGCAGTTCTTC | TRBV7-8 | . | TRBJ2-1 | TRBD2
CASNHRGSKNIQYF | TGTGCCAGCAATCACAGGGGCAGCAAAAACATTCAGTACTTC | TRBV6-2/TRBV6-3 | . | TRBJ2-4 | TRBD1
CASSLPPIYGYTF | TGTGCCAGCAGCTTACCGCCGATTTATGGCTACACCTTC | TRBV7-2 | . | TRBJ1-2 | .
CASRFRMESYEQYF | TGTGCCAGCCGTTTTAGGATGGAATCCTACGAGCAGTACTTC | TRBV2 | . | TRBJ2-7 | .
CASSSPREGDEKLFF | TGTGCCAGCAGTTCGCCCAGGGAGGGTGATGAAAAACTGTTTTTT | TRBV12-3/TRBV12-4 | few | TRBJ1-4 | .
CASSVGGSSQETQYF | TGTGCCAGCAGTGTCGGGGGCTCATCCCAAGAGACCCAGTACTTC | TRBV2 | . | TRBJ2-5 | .
CASSFLAPSSYNEQFF | TGTGCCAGCAGTTTCTTAGCGCCCAGCTCCTACAATGAGCAGTTCTTC | TRBV28 | once | TRBJ2-1 | .
CASSLLGANQETQYF | TGTGCCAGCAGCTTATTGGGGGCCAACCAAGAGACCCAGTACTTC | TRBV11-2 | few | TRBJ2-5 | .
CASSLDKNPEAFF | TGTGCCAGCAGCTTAGACAAGAACCCTGAAGCTTTCTTT | TRBV7-8 | . | TRBJ1-1 | .
CATGTGFWQYF | TGTGCCACCGGGACAGGATTTTGGCAGTACTTC | TRBV28 | . | TRBJ2-7 | TRBD1
CASSAGRDQPQHF | TGTGCCAGCAGCGCGGGACGGGATCAGCCCCAGCATTTT | TRBV12-3/TRBV12-4 | . | TRBJ1-5 | .
CASSQGGQAGYTF | TGCGCCAGCAGCCAAGGGGGACAGGCTGGCTACACCTTC | TRBV4-1 | . | TRBJ1-2 | TRBD1
CASSQDMASGLGDTQYF | TGCGCCAGCAGCCAAGATATGGCTAGCGGGCTGGGAGATACGCAGTATTTT | TRBV4-1 | . | TRBJ2-3 | TRBD2
CASSQVLGETQYF | TGCGCCAGCAGCCAAGTGCTCGGGGAGACCCAGTACTTC | TRBV4-1 | . | TRBJ2-5 | .
CASSLIGEYENEQFF | TGCGCCAGCAGCTTGATAGGGGAATACGAAAATGAGCAGTTCTTC | TRBV5-1 | . | TRBJ2-1 | .
CSASEGGVNTEAFF | TGCAGTGCTAGCGAAGGCGGGGTGAACACTGAAGCTTTCTTT | TRBV20-1 | . | TRBJ1-1 | .
CASSLRGVFYNEQFF | TGTGCCAGCAGCCTACGGGGGGTCTTCTACAATGAGCAGTTCTTC | TRBV7-2 | . | TRBJ2-1 | TRBD2
CASSLRTAGSPLHF | TGCGCCAGCAGCTTGCGCACAGCAGGTTCACCCCTCCACTTT | TRBV5-1 | . | TRBJ1-6 | .
CSAREGTGGYEKLFF | TGCAGTGCTAGAGAGGGGACAGGGGGTTATGAAAAACTGTTTTTT | TRBV20-1 | few | TRBJ1-4 | TRBD1
CSASRSGVTDEQYF | TGCAGTGCTAGTAGGAGTGGCGTGACCGACGAGCAGTACTTC | TRBV20-1 | . | TRBJ2-7 | .
CSVARLPRDYGYTF | TGCAGCGTTGCCCGACTTCCGCGGGACTATGGCTACACCTTC | TRBV29-1 | few | TRBJ1-2 | .
CASSTSGGAEVTQYF | TGCGCCAGCAGCACTAGCGGGGGGGCCGAGGTGACCCAGTACTTC | TRBV4-1 | . | TRBJ2-5 | TRBD2
CSARASSYNEQFF | TGCAGTGCTAGGGCCAGTTCTTACAATGAGCAGTTCTTC | TRBV20-1 | . | TRBJ2-1 | .
CSVDGADTGELFF | TGCAGCGTTGATGGGGCAGATACCGGGGAGCTGTTTTTT | TRBV29-1 | many | TRBJ2-2 | .
CASSPWTGGLSSYTF | TGTGCCAGCAGCCCCTGGACAGGGGGCCTAAGCAGCTACACCTTC | TRBV5-6 | . | TRBJ1-2 | TRBD1
CASSPLRGGPYEQYF | TGTGCCAGCAGCCCCTTGCGGGGGGGCCCCTACGAGCAGTACTTC | TRBV2 | . | TRBJ2-7 | TRBD2
CASRGGGEETQYF | TGTGCCAGTCGGGGCGGGGGGGAAGAGACCCAGTACTTC | TRBV28 | few | TRBJ2-5 | TRBD2
CASSMDGYEQYF | TGTGCCAGCAGTATGGACGGATACGAGCAGTACTTC | TRBV28 | . | TRBJ2-7 | .
CASSLAGLAGGEEYF | TGTGCCAGCAGCTTAGCAGGGCTAGCGGGGGGGGAAGAGTACTTC | TRBV7-2 | few | TRBJ2-7 | TRBD2
CASSPAGLAYTEAFF | TGTGCCAGCAGCCCGGCCGGTTTGGCTTACACTGAAGCTTTCTTT | TRBV5-6 | few | TRBJ1-1 | .
CASSFFDETQYF | TGTGCCAGCAGTTTTTTCGACGAGACCCAGTACTTC | TRBV28 | few | TRBJ2-5 | .
CSAAGLAGRHEQYF | TGCAGTGCGGCCGGACTAGCGGGGCGCCACGAGCAGTACTTC | TRBV20-1 | . | TRBJ2-7 | TRBD2
CSAGFGSGANVLTF | TGCAGTGCAGGGTTCGGCTCTGGGGCCAACGTCCTGACTTTC | TRBV20-1 | . | TRBJ2-6 | .
CASSQDEGYSPLHF | TGTGCCAGCAGCCAAGATGAGGGCTACTCACCCCTCCACTTT | TRBV14 | . | TRBJ1-6 | .
CSAYKRGGESKETQYF | TGCAGTGCCTACAAGCGGGGGGGCGAGTCTAAGGAGACCCAGTACTTC | TRBV20-1 | . | TRBJ2-5 | TRBD2
CASRSLRGQETQYF | TGTGCCAGCCGTTCTTTGAGGGGGCAAGAGACCCAGTACTTC | TRBV2 | . | TRBJ2-5 | .
CASSSVGQGRDTQYF | TGTGCCAGCTCGTCGGTAGGGCAGGGCCGCGATACGCAGTATTTT | TRBV18 | . | TRBJ2-3 | .
CASSQSGTGETQYF | TGTGCCAGCAGCCAATCCGGGACTGGAGAGACCCAGTACTTC | TRBV3-1 | few | TRBJ2-5 | .
CSARGPPSEGTNEKLFF | TGCAGTGCTAGAGGTCCCCCCTCGGAGGGAACTAATGAAAAACTGTTTTTT | TRBV20-1 | . | TRBJ1-4 | .
CSAELLRGSGETQYF | TGCAGCGCCGAACTGCTACGGGGTAGCGGGGAGACCCAGTACTTC | TRBV29-1 | many | TRBJ2-5 | TRBD2
CASSLQGANYEQYF | TGTGCCAGCAGCTTACAGGGGGCTAACTACGAGCAGTACTTC | TRBV7-9 | . | TRBJ2-7 | TRBD1